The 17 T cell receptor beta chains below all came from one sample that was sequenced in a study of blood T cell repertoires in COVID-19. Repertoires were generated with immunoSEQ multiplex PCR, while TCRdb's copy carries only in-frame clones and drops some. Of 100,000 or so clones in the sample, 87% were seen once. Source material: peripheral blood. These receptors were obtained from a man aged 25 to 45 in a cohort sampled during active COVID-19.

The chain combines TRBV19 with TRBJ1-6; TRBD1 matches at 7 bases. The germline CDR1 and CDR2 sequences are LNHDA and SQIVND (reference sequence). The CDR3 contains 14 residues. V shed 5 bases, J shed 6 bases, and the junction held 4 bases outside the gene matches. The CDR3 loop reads CASSPRDSNSPLHF. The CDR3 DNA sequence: TGTGCCAGTAGTCCCCGGGACAGTAATTCACCCCTCCACTTT.

CDR3 residues: CASSHRDSLLLGSYNEQFF. Written as DNA, the CDR3 is TGCGCCAGCAGCCATAGGGACAGTTTGCTTTTAGGCTCCTACAATGAGCAGTTCTTC. The chain recombines TRBV4-3 with TRBJ2-1; TRBD1 aligns across 7 bases. Germline V gene lookup returns CDR1 LGHNA and CDR2 YSLEER. The CDR3 is 19 residues long. Trimming at V came to 3 bases and at J to 0 bases, leaving 14 bases not matched to a gene.

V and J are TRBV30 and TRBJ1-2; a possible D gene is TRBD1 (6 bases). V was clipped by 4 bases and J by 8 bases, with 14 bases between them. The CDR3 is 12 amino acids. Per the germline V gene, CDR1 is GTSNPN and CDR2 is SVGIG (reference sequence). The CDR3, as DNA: TGTGCCTGGACCCTACAGGGTTTGGGCTACACCTTC. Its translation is CAWTLQGLGYTF.

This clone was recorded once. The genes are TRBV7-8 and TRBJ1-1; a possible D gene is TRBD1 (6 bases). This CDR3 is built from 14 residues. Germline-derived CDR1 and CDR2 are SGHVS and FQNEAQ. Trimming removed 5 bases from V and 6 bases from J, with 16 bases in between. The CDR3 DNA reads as TGTGCCAGCAGCGCCTATAAAAGGACAGCTGAAGCTTTCTTT. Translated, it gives CASSAYKRTAEAFF.

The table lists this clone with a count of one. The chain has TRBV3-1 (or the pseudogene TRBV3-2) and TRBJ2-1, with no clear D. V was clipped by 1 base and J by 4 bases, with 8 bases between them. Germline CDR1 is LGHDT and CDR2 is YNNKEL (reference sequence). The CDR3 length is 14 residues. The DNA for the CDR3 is TGTGCCAGCAGCCAAGTCGGCAGGTACAATGAGCAGTTCTTC. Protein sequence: CASSQVGRYNEQFF.

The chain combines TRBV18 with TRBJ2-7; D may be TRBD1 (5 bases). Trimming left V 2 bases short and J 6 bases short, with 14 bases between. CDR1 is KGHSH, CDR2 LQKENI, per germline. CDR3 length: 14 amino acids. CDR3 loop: CASSPTSQGPEQYF. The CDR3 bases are TGTGCCAGCTCACCAACCAGCCAGGGCCCCGAGCAGTACTTC.

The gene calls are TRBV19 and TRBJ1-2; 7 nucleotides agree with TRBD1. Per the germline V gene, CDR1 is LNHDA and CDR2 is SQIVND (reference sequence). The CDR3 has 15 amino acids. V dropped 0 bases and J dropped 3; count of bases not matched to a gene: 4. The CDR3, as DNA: TGTGCCAGTAGTATAGACGGGACAGTCGACTATGGCTACACCTTC. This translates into CASSIDGTVDYGYTF.

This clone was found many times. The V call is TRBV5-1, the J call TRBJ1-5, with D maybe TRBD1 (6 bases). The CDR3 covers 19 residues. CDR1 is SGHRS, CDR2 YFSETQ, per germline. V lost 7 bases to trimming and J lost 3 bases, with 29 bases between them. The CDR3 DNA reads TGCGCCAGCCGCACCTCAGCTAGACAGGACCCGAGACCCAATCAGCCCCAGCATTTT. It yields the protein CASRTSARQDPRPNQPQHF. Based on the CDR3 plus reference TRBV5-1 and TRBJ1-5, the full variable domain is KAGVTQTPRYLIKTRGQQVTLSCSPISGHRSVSWYQQTPGQGLQFLFEYFSETQRNKGNFPGRFSGRQFSNSRSEMNVSTLELGDSALYLCASRTSARQDPRPNQPQHFGDGTRLSIL.

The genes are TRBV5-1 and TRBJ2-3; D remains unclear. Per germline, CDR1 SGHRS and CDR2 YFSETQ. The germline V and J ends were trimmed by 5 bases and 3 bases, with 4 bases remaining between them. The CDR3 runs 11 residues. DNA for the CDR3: TGCGCCAGCAGTAGTACAGATACGCAGTATTTT. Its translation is CASSSTDTQYF. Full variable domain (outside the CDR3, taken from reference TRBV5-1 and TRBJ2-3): KAGVTQTPRYLIKTRGQQVTLSCSPISGHRSVSWYQQTPGQGLQFLFEYFSETQRNKGNFPGRFSGRQFSNSRSEMNVSTLELGDSALYLCASSSTDTQYFGPGTRLTVL.

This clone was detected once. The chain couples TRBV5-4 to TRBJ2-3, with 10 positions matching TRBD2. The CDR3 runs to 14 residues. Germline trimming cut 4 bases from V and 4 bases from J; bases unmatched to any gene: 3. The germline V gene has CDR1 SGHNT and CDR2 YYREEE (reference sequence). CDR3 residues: CASSQRGGPDTQYF. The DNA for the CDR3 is TGTGCCAGCAGCCAGCGGGGGGGCCCAGATACGCAGTATTTT.

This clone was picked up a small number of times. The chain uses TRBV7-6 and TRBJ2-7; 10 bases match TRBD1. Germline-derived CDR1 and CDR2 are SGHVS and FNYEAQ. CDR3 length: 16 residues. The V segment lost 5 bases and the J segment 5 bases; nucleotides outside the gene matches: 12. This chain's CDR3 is CASSPIADRGRDEQYF. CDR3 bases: TGTGCCAGCAGCCCAATAGCCGACAGGGGGCGCGACGAGCAGTACTTC.

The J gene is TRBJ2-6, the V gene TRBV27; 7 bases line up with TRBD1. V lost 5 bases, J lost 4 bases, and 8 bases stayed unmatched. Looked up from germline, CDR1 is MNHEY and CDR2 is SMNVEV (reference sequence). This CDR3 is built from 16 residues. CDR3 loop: CASSAMTGTGANVLTF. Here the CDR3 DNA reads TGTGCCAGCAGTGCCATGACAGGGACCGGGGCCAACGTCCTGACTTTC.

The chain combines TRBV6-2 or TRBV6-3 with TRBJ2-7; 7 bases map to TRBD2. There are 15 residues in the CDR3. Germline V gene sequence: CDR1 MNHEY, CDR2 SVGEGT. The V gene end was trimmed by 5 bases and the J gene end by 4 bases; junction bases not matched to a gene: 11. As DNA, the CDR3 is TGTGCCAGCAGTCCGGGGGAGGGAATCAAGTACGAGCAGTACTTC. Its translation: CASSPGEGIKYEQYF.

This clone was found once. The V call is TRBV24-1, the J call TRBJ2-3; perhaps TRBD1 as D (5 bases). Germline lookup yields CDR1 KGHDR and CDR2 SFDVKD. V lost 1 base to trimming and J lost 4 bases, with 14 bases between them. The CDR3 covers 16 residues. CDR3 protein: CATSDLAGAQADTQYF. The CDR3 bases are TGTGCCACCAGTGATTTAGCTGGGGCGCAGGCAGATACGCAGTATTTT.

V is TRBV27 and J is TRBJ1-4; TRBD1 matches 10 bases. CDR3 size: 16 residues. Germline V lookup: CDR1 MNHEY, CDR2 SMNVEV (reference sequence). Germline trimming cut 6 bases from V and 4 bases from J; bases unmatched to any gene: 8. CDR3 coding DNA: TGTGCCAGCAGCGAACTTGGGACAGGGGATAATGAAAAACTGTTTTTT. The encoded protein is CASSELGTGDNEKLFF.

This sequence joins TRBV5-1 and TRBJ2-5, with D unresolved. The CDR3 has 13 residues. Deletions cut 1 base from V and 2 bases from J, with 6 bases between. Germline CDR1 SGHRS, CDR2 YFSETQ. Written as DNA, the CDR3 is TGCGCCAGCAGCTTGTCCAATCAAGAGACCCAGTACTTC. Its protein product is CASSLSNQETQYF. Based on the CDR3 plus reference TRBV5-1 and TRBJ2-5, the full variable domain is KAGVTQTPRYLIKTRGQQVTLSCSPISGHRSVSWYQQTPGQGLQFLFEYFSETQRNKGNFPGRFSGRQFSNSRSEMNVSTLELGDSALYLCASSLSNQETQYFGPGTRLLVL.

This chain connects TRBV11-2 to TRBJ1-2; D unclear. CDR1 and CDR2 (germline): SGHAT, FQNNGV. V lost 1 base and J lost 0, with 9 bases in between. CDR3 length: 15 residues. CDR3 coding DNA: TGTGCCAGCAGCTTAGGTACGCTAGCTAACTATGGCTACACCTTC. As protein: CASSLGTLANYGYTF.